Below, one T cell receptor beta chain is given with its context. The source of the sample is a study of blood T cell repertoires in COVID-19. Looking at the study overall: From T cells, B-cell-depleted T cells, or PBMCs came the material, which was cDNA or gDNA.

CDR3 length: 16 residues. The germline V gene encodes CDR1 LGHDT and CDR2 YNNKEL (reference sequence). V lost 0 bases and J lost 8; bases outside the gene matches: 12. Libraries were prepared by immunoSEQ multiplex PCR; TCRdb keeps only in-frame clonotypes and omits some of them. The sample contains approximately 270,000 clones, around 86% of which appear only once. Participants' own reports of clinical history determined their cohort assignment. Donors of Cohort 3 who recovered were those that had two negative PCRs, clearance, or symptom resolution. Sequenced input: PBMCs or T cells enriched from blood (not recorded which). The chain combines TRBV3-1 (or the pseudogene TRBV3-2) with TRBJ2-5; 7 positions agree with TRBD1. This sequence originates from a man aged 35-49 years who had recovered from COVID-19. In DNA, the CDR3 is TGTGCCAGCAGCCAAGACCCAGACAGGGTTCCCTTAACCCAGTACTTC. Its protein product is CASSQDPDRVPLTQYF.